The rows below give T cell receptor beta chains drawn from one sample of a study of blood T cell repertoires in COVID-19. Libraries were prepared by immunoSEQ multiplex PCR; TCRdb keeps only in-frame clonotypes and omits some of them. The profile covers 250,000 to 300,000 clones, with 65% to 90% appearing a single time and around 2.9% taken by the ten largest. The source material was peripheral blood. These receptors all come from an older woman with active or convalescent COVID-19. CDR3s include the opening cysteine and the closing phenylalanine or tryptophan. D genes are given only for firm matches. Clone size appears in some rows only: once, few, many, or a class for an expanded clone.

d_gene	v_gene	j_gene	abundance	CDR3nt	CDR3aa
.	TRBV19	TRBJ2-7	.	TGTGCCAGTAGTGACGGGGGGCCTTCCTACGAGCAGTACTTC	CASSDGGPSYEQYF
.	TRBV5-1	TRBJ1-1	.	TGCGCCAGCAGCTTGCTGGCAGATGGTACTGAAGCTTTCTTT	CASSLLADGTEAFF
.	TRBV19	TRBJ2-6	.	TGTGCCAGTAGCCCTACAGGGAGGGCTGGGGCCAACGTCCTGACTTTC	CASSPTGRAGANVLTF
TRBD1	TRBV7-8	TRBJ1-2	.	TGTGCCAGCAGCTTAAGTACCCGGACAGGATGGGATGGCTACACCTTC	CASSLSTRTGWDGYTF
TRBD2	TRBV11-2	TRBJ2-1	.	TGTGCCAGCAGCCAGAGCGGGGGGGCTTACAATGAGCAGTTCTTC	CASSQSGGAYNEQFF
TRBD1	TRBV18	TRBJ2-7	.	TGTGCCAGCTCACCACCTTCTTCATGGACAGGGCGCTACGAGCAGTACTTC	CASSPPSSWTGRYEQYF
.	TRBV4-1	TRBJ2-7	.	TGCGCCAGCAGCCAAGATACAGGTAGTAGCTACGAGCAGTACTTC	CASSQDTGSSYEQYF
.	TRBV12-5	TRBJ1-5	once	TGTGCTAGTGGTCCCTACCAGCCCCAGCATTTT	CASGPYQPQHF
.	TRBV28	TRBJ1-6	.	TGTGCCGTTAGGGGAGGCGTTAGCTATAATTCACCCCTCCACTTT	CAVRGGVSYNSPLHF
.	TRBV3-1/TRBV3-2	TRBJ1-2	.	TGTGCCAGCAGCCAAGAACCGTTTACAGGTTCCTATGGCTACACCTTC	CASSQEPFTGSYGYTF
TRBD1	TRBV14	TRBJ2-7	.	TGTGCCAGCAGCCGGGACAGCTCCTACGAGCAGTACTTC	CASSRDSSYEQYF
TRBD1	TRBV27	TRBJ2-3	.	TGTGCCAGCAGTCGCGGGACAGGGATCACAGATACGCAGTATTTT	CASSRGTGITDTQYF
.	TRBV18	TRBJ1-1	.	TGTGCCAGCTCACCGGCCTCCGACAGGTCTACTGAAGCTTTCTTT	CASSPASDRSTEAFF
TRBD1	TRBV9	TRBJ2-2	.	TGTGCCAGCACGCCGCAGGGGGCCTTGGGAGGGGAGCTGTTTTTT	CASTPQGALGGELFF
.	TRBV4-1	TRBJ1-1	few	TGCGCCAGCAGCCCCATACGCACGGACTGGAACACTGAAGCTTTCTTT	CASSPIRTDWNTEAFF
TRBD1	TRBV19	TRBJ1-2	.	TGTGCCAGTAGTCCCGGACAGGGGTCCGGTGGCTACACCTTC	CASSPGQGSGGYTF
TRBD1	TRBV14	TRBJ1-2	once	TGTGCCAGCAGCCCGCGGACAGGGGGCAACTATGGCTACACCTTC	CASSPRTGGNYGYTF
TRBD1	TRBV7-3	TRBJ2-3	.	TGTGCCAGCAGCTTAATGGACAGGACTGCAGATACGCAGTATTTT	CASSLMDRTADTQYF
.	TRBV4-2	TRBJ1-5	.	TGTGCCAGCAGCCAAGATCCCGGAGGACTTAATCAGCCCCAGCATTTT	CASSQDPGGLNQPQHF
.	TRBV11-2	TRBJ1-5	.	TGTGCCAGCAGCTTAACAGGGAGCAATCAGCCCCAGCATTTT	CASSLTGSNQPQHF
.	TRBV5-4	TRBJ2-3	.	TGTGCCAGCAGCCCTGACAGCCCAGATACGCAGTATTTT	CASSPDSPDTQYF
.	TRBV18	TRBJ2-7	.	TGTGCCAGCTCACCAAGGGCAGGGTTGTTCTACGAGCAGTACTTC	CASSPRAGLFYEQYF
.	TRBV6-2/TRBV6-3	TRBJ1-4	.	TGTGCCAGCAGTTACAGAGGCTCGTTCGAAAAACTGTTTTTT	CASSYRGSFEKLFF
TRBD1	TRBV28	TRBJ2-7	few	TGTGCCAGCAGTTTAGTCAGGGGGCAGTACGAGCAGTACTTC	CASSLVRGQYEQYF
.	TRBV6-5	TRBJ1-2	.	TGTGCCAGCAGTTACTCGACAGACGGAAACTATGGCTACACCTTC	CASSYSTDGNYGYTF
TRBD1	TRBV9	TRBJ1-2	once	TGTGCCAGCAGCGTTAGAGGGACAGGGGGCGACTATGGCTACACCTTC	CASSVRGTGGDYGYTF
TRBD1	TRBV3-1/TRBV3-2	TRBJ1-2	.	TGTGCCAGCAGCCAAGCCGAGGACAGGGGGGTCCGGGGCTACACCTTC	CASSQAEDRGVRGYTF
TRBD1	TRBV7-8	TRBJ2-1	.	TGTGCCAGCAGCTCAATCCCCCTCGACAGGGGGCAAAGCAATGAGCAGTTCTTC	CASSSIPLDRGQSNEQFF
.	TRBV5-5	TRBJ1-4	once	TGTGCCAGCAGCTTTCGGGGGGGCTATGAAAAACTGTTTTTT	CASSFRGGYEKLFF
.	TRBV7-9	TRBJ1-5	once	TGTGCCAGCAGCCCTAGCCGGGGGTCTGCTTACAATCAGCCCCAGCATTTT	CASSPSRGSAYNQPQHF
TRBD1	TRBV5-1	TRBJ1-2	.	TGCGCCAGCAGCTCCACAGGGGACTATGGCTACACCTTC	CASSSTGDYGYTF
.	TRBV19	TRBJ1-2	.	TGTGCCAGTAGTATAGATCCCGCAGGGCTTTCTGGCTACACCTTC	CASSIDPAGLSGYTF
.	TRBV19	TRBJ1-2	.	TGTGCCAGTAGTATAGCAGGGCGGGGGACTGGCTACACCTTC	CASSIAGRGTGYTF
.	TRBV12-5	TRBJ1-6	.	TGTGCTAGTTCCCGGGACAACGACCCCCTCCACTTT	CASSRDNDPLHF
.	TRBV9	TRBJ2-3	.	TGTGCCAGCAGCGCGAGACAGGTCAGCACAGATACGCAGTATTTT	CASSARQVSTDTQYF
TRBD1	TRBV5-6	TRBJ2-7	.	TGTGCCAGCACCCGACAGGGGAACGTATACGAGCAGTACTTC	CASTRQGNVYEQYF
.	TRBV19	TRBJ1-5	.	TGTGCCAGTAGTGCCCCCGGGACACACAATCAGCCCCAGCATTTT	CASSAPGTHNQPQHF
TRBD2	TRBV7-3	TRBJ2-3	.	TGTGCCAGCAGCTCAATAGCGGGGGCGGCCACAGATACGCAGTATTTT	CASSSIAGAATDTQYF
TRBD1	TRBV27	TRBJ1-6	.	TGTGCCAGCAGTCCGGGACAGGGTAGGTCACCCCTCCACTTT	CASSPGQGRSPLHF
TRBD2	TRBV28	TRBJ2-5	.	TGTGCCAGCAGTTTAGGACTAGCGGGGGGGCAAGAGACCCAGTACTTC	CASSLGLAGGQETQYF
.	TRBV4-3	TRBJ2-2	once	TGCGCCAGCAGCCAAGACCCCCTCCCCACCGGGGAGCTGTTTTTT	CASSQDPLPTGELFF
TRBD1	TRBV19	TRBJ2-7	.	TGTGCCAGTAGTATAGGTTACAGGGGGGACGAGCAGTACTTC	CASSIGYRGDEQYF
TRBD1	TRBV3-1/TRBV3-2	TRBJ1-2	.	TGTGCCAGCAGCCAAGAGCGGAAAAGGACAGGGGGAACCTATGGCTACACCTTC	CASSQERKRTGGTYGYTF
TRBD1	TRBV11-3	TRBJ1-1	few	TGTGCCAGCAGCTTAGACAGGGGGCGAGAAGCTTTCTTT	CASSLDRGREAFF
TRBD1	TRBV11-2	TRBJ1-1	once	TGTGCCAGCAGCTTAGCCACAGGGGGCGCGACTGAAGCTTTCTTT	CASSLATGGATEAFF
TRBD1	TRBV5-1	TRBJ2-2	once	TGCGCCAGCAGCTCCGGACAGGGCGGCGGGGAGCTGTTTTTT	CASSSGQGGGELFF
TRBD1	TRBV9	TRBJ1-1	.	TGTGCCAGCAGCGATTACAGGGGAATGAACACTGAAGCTTTCTTT	CASSDYRGMNTEAFF